This TCR beta chain stems from a study of T cell changes during pregnancy in multiple sclerosis. This table comes from immunoSEQ multiplex PCR, and its TCRdb copy is limited to in-frame clones, with some not included. Here the sample spans more than 65,000 clones, 90% to 95% being singletons. CDR1 and CDR2 from the germline V gene are SGDLS and YYNGEE. V was clipped by 4 bases and J by 3 bases, with 14 bases between them. This CDR3 is 14 amino acids long. This clonotype was sampled from a female donor with multiple sclerosis, enrolled in a pregnancy study. The sample in question was peripheral blood, obtained in the second trimester of pregnancy. The chain has TRBV9 and TRBJ2-7; D is unclear. This CDR3 reads CASSPPFESYEQYF. CDR3 sequence (DNA): TGTGCCAGCAGCCCCCCCTTTGAGAGCTACGAGCAGTACTTC.